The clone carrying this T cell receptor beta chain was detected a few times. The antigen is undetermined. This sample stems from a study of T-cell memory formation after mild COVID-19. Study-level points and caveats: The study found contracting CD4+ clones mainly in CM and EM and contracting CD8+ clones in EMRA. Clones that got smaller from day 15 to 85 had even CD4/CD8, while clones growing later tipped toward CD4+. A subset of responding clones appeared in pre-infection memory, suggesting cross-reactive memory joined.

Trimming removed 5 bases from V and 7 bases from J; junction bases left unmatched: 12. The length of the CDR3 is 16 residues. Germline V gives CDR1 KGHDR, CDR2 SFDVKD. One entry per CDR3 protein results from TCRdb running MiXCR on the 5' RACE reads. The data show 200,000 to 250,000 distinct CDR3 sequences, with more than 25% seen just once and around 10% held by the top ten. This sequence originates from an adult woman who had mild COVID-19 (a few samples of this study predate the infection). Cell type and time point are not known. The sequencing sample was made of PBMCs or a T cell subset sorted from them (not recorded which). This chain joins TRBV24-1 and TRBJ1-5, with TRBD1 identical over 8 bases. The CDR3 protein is CATSASGQGKEQPQHF. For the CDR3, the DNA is TGTGCCACCAGTGCTAGCGGACAGGGTAAGGAACAGCCCCAGCATTTT.